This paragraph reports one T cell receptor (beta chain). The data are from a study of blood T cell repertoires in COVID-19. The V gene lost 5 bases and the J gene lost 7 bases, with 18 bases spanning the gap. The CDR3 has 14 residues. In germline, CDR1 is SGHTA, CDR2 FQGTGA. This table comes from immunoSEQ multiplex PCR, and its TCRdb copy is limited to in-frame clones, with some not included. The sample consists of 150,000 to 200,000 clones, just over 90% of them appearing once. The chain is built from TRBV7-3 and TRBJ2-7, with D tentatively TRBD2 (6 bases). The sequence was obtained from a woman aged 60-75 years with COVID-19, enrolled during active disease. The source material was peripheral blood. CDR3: CASSPGPHGREQYF. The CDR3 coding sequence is TGTGCCAGCAGCCCGGGACCCCACGGGAGAGAGCAGTACTTC.